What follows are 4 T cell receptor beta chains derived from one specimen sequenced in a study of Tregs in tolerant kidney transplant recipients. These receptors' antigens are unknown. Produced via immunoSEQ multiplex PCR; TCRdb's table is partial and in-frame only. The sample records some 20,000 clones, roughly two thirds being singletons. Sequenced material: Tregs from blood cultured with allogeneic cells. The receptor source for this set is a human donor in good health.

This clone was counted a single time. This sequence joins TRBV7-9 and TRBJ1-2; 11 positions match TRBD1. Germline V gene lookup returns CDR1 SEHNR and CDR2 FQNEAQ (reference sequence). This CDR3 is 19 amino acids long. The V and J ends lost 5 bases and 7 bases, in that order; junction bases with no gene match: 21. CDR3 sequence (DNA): TGTGCCAGCAGCCCTCCATCTTGGGACCCCGGGACAGGGGGTTTTGGCTACACCTTC. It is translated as CASSPPSWDPGTGGFGYTF.

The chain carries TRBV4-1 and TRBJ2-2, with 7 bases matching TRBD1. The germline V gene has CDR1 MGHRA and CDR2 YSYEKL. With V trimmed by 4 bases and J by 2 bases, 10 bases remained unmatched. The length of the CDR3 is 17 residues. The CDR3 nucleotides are TGCGCCAGCAGCCTCAGGAGTAGGGGGCCAAACACCGGGGAGCTGTTTTTT. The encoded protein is CASSLRSRGPNTGELFF.

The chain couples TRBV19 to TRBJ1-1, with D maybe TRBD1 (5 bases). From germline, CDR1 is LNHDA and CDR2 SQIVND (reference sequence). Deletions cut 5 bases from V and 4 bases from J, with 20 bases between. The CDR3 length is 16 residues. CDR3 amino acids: CASSPRTSPEGTEAFF. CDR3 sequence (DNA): TGTGCCAGTAGTCCCAGGACATCCCCGGAGGGCACTGAAGCTTTCTTT.

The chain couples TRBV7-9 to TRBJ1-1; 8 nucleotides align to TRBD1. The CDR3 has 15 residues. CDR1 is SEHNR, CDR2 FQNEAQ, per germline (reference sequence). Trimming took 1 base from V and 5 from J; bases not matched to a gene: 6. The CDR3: CASSLGPGGRTEAFF. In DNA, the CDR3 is TGTGCCAGCAGCTTAGGCCCAGGGGGCCGGACTGAAGCTTTCTTT.